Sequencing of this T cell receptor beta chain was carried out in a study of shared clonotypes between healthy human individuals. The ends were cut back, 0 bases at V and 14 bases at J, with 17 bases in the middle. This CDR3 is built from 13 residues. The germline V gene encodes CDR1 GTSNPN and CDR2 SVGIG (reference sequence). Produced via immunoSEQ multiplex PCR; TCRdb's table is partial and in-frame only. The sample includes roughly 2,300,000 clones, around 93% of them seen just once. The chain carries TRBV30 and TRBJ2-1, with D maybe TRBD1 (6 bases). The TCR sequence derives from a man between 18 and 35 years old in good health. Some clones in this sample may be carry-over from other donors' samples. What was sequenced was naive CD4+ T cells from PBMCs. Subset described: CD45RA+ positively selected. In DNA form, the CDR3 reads TGTGCCTGGAGTGTCCCAGGACAGCACCGAGAGTTCTTC. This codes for CAWSVPGQHREFF.